These T cell receptor beta chains were read from a single sample in a study of blood T cell repertoires in COVID-19. Sequencing used immunoSEQ multiplex PCR; TCRdb keeps in-frame clones, though not all of them. The data hold 180,000 or so clones, with approximately 86% observed a single time. Sequenced: peripheral blood. These receptors came from a man aged 18 to 29 with acute or convalescent COVID-19. Each CDR3 is given with its conserved first and last residue. The D gene is left open where the match is weak. The listing skips clone size in some rows; elsewhere it reads once, few, many or a size class.

v_call	d_call	clone_size	j_call	cdr3_nt	cdr3_aa
TRBV6-4	.	many	TRBJ2-6	TGTGCCAGCAGTGAATCATCCGGGGCCAACGTCCTGACTTTC	CASSESSGANVLTF
TRBV6-5	.	.	TRBJ1-1	TGTGCCAGCAGTTACTCCGGACAGTGGAACACTGAAGCTTTCTTT	CASSYSGQWNTEAFF
TRBV5-1	TRBD2	.	TRBJ2-7	TGCGCCAGCGCATTCAGCGGGGACGAGCAGTACTTC	CASAFSGDEQYF
TRBV7-8	.	.	TRBJ1-2	TGTGCCAGCAGGGAGGGTCAGGGAGGTCTAGGCTACACCTTC	CASREGQGGLGYTF
TRBV30	TRBD1	.	TRBJ1-1	TGTGCCTGGAGTGTACAGCAGGGGGTGACTGAAGCTTTCTTT	CAWSVQQGVTEAFF
TRBV24-1	TRBD2	.	TRBJ2-7	TGTGCCACCAGTGCAGGACTAGACCGCTACGAGCAGTACTTC	CATSAGLDRYEQYF
TRBV20-1	.	.	TRBJ1-5	TGCAGTGCTAGTGGCCAGGGGTTGGAAAAAACACAGCCCCAGCATTTT	CSASGQGLEKTQPQHF
TRBV7-2	.	.	TRBJ1-4	TGTGCCAGCAGCTTAGCCAGGGGTGAAAAACTGTTTTTT	CASSLARGEKLFF
TRBV5-1	TRBD1	.	TRBJ1-6	TGCGCCAGCAGCCCCAGCGACAGGGGTACTTCACCCCTCCACTTT	CASSPSDRGTSPLHF
TRBV5-6	.	few	TRBJ1-2	TGTGCCAGCAGCTTGCGGTCAGGGCCCTATGGCTACACCTTC	CASSLRSGPYGYTF
TRBV28	TRBD2	.	TRBJ2-5	TGTGCCAGCAGTTTAGGGACTAATGAAGAGACCCAGTACTTC	CASSLGTNEETQYF
TRBV7-9	TRBD2	.	TRBJ2-5	TGTGCCAGCAGCTTAGTAGGCTGGACTAGCGGGGCAGCCCAGTACTTC	CASSLVGWTSGAAQYF
TRBV19	TRBD1	.	TRBJ1-1	TGTGCCAGTACTATAGGACAGGGGCCGAACACTGAAGCTTTCTTT	CASTIGQGPNTEAFF
TRBV9	TRBD1	.	TRBJ1-6	TGTGCCAGCAGCGTGGGGGAACAGGGGCTGAGGAATTCACCCCTCCACTTT	CASSVGEQGLRNSPLHF
TRBV6-5	TRBD1	once	TRBJ1-1	TGTGCCAGCAGGGGACAGGGAACAATTGGCACTGAAGCTTTCTTT	CASRGQGTIGTEAFF
TRBV2	TRBD2	.	TRBJ2-3	TGTGCCAGCAGTGAAGGGGGTCTAGCGGGGCTCACAGATACGCAGTATTTT	CASSEGGLAGLTDTQYF
TRBV7-9	TRBD1	.	TRBJ2-7	TGTGCCAGCAGGACAGGGGGCAGCTACGAGCAGTACTTC	CASRTGGSYEQYF
TRBV10-3	TRBD1	.	TRBJ1-3	TGTGCCATCAACCAACCGGGACAGGGAAACACCATATATTTT	CAINQPGQGNTIYF
TRBV6-5	.	.	TRBJ1-2	TGTGCCAGCAGTTACGAGGCTAACTATGGCTACACCTTC	CASSYEANYGYTF
TRBV6-5	.	once	TRBJ2-3	TGTGCCAGCAGCTTCCGGGGAACAAGCACAGATACGCAGTATTTT	CASSFRGTSTDTQYF
TRBV19	TRBD1	.	TRBJ1-2	TGTGCCAGTAGTATTGTTCAGGGGGCACGTTATGGCTACACCTTC	CASSIVQGARYGYTF
TRBV6-1	TRBD1	.	TRBJ2-1	TGTGCCAGCAGTGGCCACAGGGGCGAGTTGAGAAATGAGCAGTTCTTC	CASSGHRGELRNEQFF
TRBV10-3	TRBD1	.	TRBJ1-2	TGTGCCATCAGTGAGTCGACGGAGGACAGGGGTTCTAGCGGGAACTTTAACTATGGCTACACCTTC	CAISESTEDRGSSGNFNYGYTF
TRBV19	.	.	TRBJ2-2	TGTGCCACCGGCTGGACAGCCAACGGGGAGCTGTTTTTT	CATGWTANGELFF
TRBV5-1	TRBD2	.	TRBJ2-1	TGCGCCAGCAGCGTCAGCGGGGAGGGGTTTATCGGCGAGCAGTTCTTC	CASSVSGEGFIGEQFF
TRBV28	.	.	TRBJ2-3	TGTGCCAGCCGTCGTCACGGGGGAGATACGCAGTATTTT	CASRRHGGDTQYF
TRBV6-6	.	.	TRBJ1-4	TGTGCCAGCAGAACAGACAGTGAAAAACTGTTTTTT	CASRTDSEKLFF
TRBV5-4	.	.	TRBJ2-5	TGTGCCAGCAGCACTGAGCGTCAGGGAATGGAGACCCAGTACTTC	CASSTERQGMETQYF
TRBV28	.	.	TRBJ2-2	TGTGCCAGCAGTTTACCGGGGAAAACCGGGGAGCTGTTTTTT	CASSLPGKTGELFF
TRBV11-2	TRBD2	.	TRBJ2-5	TGTGCCAGCTCCCGGGGGGTACTCCAAGAGACCCAGTACTTC	CASSRGVLQETQYF
TRBV2	.	once	TRBJ1-3	TGTGCCAGTTGGGCAGGGGATGGAAACACCATATATTTT	CASWAGDGNTIYF
TRBV5-1	.	once	TRBJ2-5	TGCGCCAGCAGCTTGGCCGGAACAGGGGAGACCCAGTACTTC	CASSLAGTGETQYF
TRBV30	.	once	TRBJ1-1	TGTGCCTGGAGTGTACTCGGGGGCACTGAAGCTTTCTTT	CAWSVLGGTEAFF
TRBV24-1	.	.	TRBJ1-3	TGTGCCACCAGTGATCCCACGCGGGGCAAGAGCTCTGGAAACACCATATATTTT	CATSDPTRGKSSGNTIYF
TRBV6-5	.	.	TRBJ1-6	TGTGCCAGCAGTCCTAGACCGCTTCTACCCCTCCACTTT	CASSPRPLLPLHF
TRBV30	.	.	TRBJ1-3	TGTGCCTGGAGTTTTATTACAGGGGGAAACACCATATATTTT	CAWSFITGGNTIYF
TRBV11-2	.	.	TRBJ2-7	TGTGCCAGCATGCCTGGGGCGGGATCCTACGAGCAGTACTTC	CASMPGAGSYEQYF
TRBV5-4	TRBD1	.	TRBJ1-2	TGTGCCAGCAGCTTGGGACAGGGGTTCCAATATGGCTACACCTTC	CASSLGQGFQYGYTF
TRBV7-7	.	.	TRBJ2-1	TGTGCCAGCAGCTTTAACCGTGGCGATCGGGGGGCAGGTGAGCAGTTCTTC	CASSFNRGDRGAGEQFF
TRBV5-6	TRBD1	.	TRBJ1-2	TGTGCCAGCAGCGAACCCGGGACAGGCGAGTGGTATGGCTACACCTTC	CASSEPGTGEWYGYTF
TRBV9	.	.	TRBJ2-3	TGTGCCAGCAGTCCCCTGCTAGCTTATCCTACAGATACGCAGTATTTT	CASSPLLAYPTDTQYF
TRBV2	TRBD1	.	TRBJ1-1	TGTGCCAGCAGGGTTACAGGGGGCCTTAAGAACACTGAAGCTTTCTTT	CASRVTGGLKNTEAFF
TRBV7-7	TRBD1	.	TRBJ2-7	TGTGCCAGCAGCCCCGGGACAGGGATCTACGAGCAGTACTTC	CASSPGTGIYEQYF
TRBV9	.	.	TRBJ2-2	TGTGCCAGCAGCGCGCCTACGGACAGAAGGAACACCGGGGAGCTGTTTTTT	CASSAPTDRRNTGELFF
TRBV11-3	TRBD1	once	TRBJ2-5	TGTGCCAGCAGCCCGGGACAGGGCCAAGAGACCCAGTACTTC	CASSPGQGQETQYF
TRBV5-5	TRBD1	few	TRBJ1-2	TGTGCCAGCAGCCGGGACAGAACCACAACTTCTAACTATGGCTACACCTTC	CASSRDRTTTSNYGYTF